Here is one T cell receptor (beta chain) with its context. Its antigen is unknown. This sample was included in a study of T cell responses to AZD1222 COVID-19 vaccine. Findings of the study overall: Nearly half of spike-specific TCRs reportedly target variant regions that are unmutated in the B.1.351 and B.1.1.7 variants.

Libraries were prepared by immunoSEQ multiplex PCR; TCRdb keeps only in-frame clonotypes and omits some of them. This sample carries about 120,000 clones, under 95% of them seen once, and the ten largest clones take 5%. Germline CDR1 MNHEY, CDR2 SVGEGT. The CDR3 covers 14 residues. The V gene end was trimmed by 6 bases and the J gene end by 5 bases; junction bases not matched to a gene: 4. Specimen: peripheral blood, collected 28 days after the second AZD1222 dose. The rearrangement uses TRBV6-2 or TRBV6-3 and TRBJ1-4; 9 bases line up with TRBD1. The TCR was taken from an adult who received the AZD1222 COVID-19 vaccine. This CDR3 reads CASSNGQGNEKLFF. CDR3 DNA sequence: TGTGCCAGCAGCAACGGACAGGGGAATGAAAAACTGTTTTTT.